Sequencing of this T cell receptor beta chain was carried out in a study of Tregs in tolerant kidney transplant recipients. Recipients received nonmyeloablative bone marrow transplants from related graft donors, with transient mixed chimerism. The CDR3 spans 15 residues. The junction had 5 bases not matched to a gene; V was cut back by 4 bases and J by 3 bases. Germline-derived CDR1 and CDR2 are MDHEN and SYDVKM. About this clone itself: The read ends 3 residues early relative to the CDR3; the germline J gene fills the gap.

Repertoires were generated with immunoSEQ multiplex PCR, while TCRdb's copy carries only in-frame clones and drops some. This listing includes under 35,000 clones. The chain combines TRBV28 with TRBJ1-2; TRBD1 agrees at 10 bases. The sequence was obtained from a human patient who received a combined kidney and bone marrow transplant. Part of the T cells may come from the graft donor. This sample comprised CD4+ T cells from blood (PBMCs), obtained 24 months after the transplant. The CDR3 here is CASSSAGTGDYGYTF. Partial CDR3 DNA: TGTGCCAGCAGTTCAGCCGGGACAGGGGACTATGGC.